The entry below describes one TCR beta chain. Its antigen remains undetermined. Within one base of it there is no much larger clone, and no base qualities were kept. The cohort was made up of about 670 healthy bone marrow donors. At the time of sampling, all cohort members were nominally healthy, though unrecorded immune exposures were likely present. The donor was CMV seronegative and was included in the group of about 400 seronegative cohort members. Every donor gave a peripheral blood sample, and the peripheral blood mononuclear cells from that sample were used for TCR beta sequencing. Genomic DNA was extracted from the blood cell samples with the Qiagen DNeasy Blood Extraction Kit. This sample was included in a study of cytomegalovirus exposure and HLA in healthy donors (dated 2017 in TCRdb). Broadly, across the study: According to an earlier analysis of 587 of the donors, about 179 million T cells yielded 117 million unique TCR beta sequences and more than 250 Gb of sequence data. Typing coverage differed by locus: A, B, C, DRB1 and DQB1 were typed in roughly 629-640 donors, DQA1 in about 510, DPA1 in 600 to 610, and DPB1 in roughly 470. Donor age, sex, ethnicity and CMV serostatus were compiled alongside the repertoire data. Class I and class II HLA loci were covered by the typing at four-digit resolution. To decide whether each TCR beta V gene segment behaved as functional or pseudogenic, an earlier analysis of 587 of the donors relied on high-throughput TCR beta sequencing. The study aimed to test whether signatures of past pathogen exposure could be identified by cataloging public T cell receptors. The study combined high-throughput TCR immunosequencing, statistical association of individual TCRs with disease status, and machine learning to predict cytomegalovirus infection status. Around 330 gigabases of sequencing data and around 88 million unique TCR sequences made up an early release that covered several hundred HLA-typed donors. Using immunosequencing, the study profiled T cell repertoires from around 670 subjects and related those repertoires to cytomegalovirus serostatus. A handful of DR-DQ haplotypes were handled as single units for association and clustering because linkage in the cohort was strong. To study patterns of TCR occurrence, a later analysis re-analyzed previously published TCR beta repertoires from 700 or so donors and added high-resolution HLA genotyping. Rather than using new phenotypic data, the later analysis identified candidate immune exposures from TCR beta sequences and from how often those sequences occurred across donors. Every repertoire in the discovery cohort had been generated on one and the same sequencing platform. Besides the first cohort of approximately 710 subjects, a separate validation cohort made up of 120 different subjects was used. Across around 400 genotyped donors of the cohort, an average of approximately 240,000 unique TCR beta nucleotide sequences per donor were sequenced, and around 19% of those sequences were non-productive. A later genetic analysis used genome-wide SNP genotypes for about 60% of the roughly 700 donors, treating that subset as a discovery cohort. Among the approximately 420 genotyped donors, around 81% belonged to the genetic ancestry cluster associated with self-reported Caucasian donors. What the research found in general, with its limitations: The study listed 150 to 200 TCR beta chains as associated with cytomegalovirus. An association between a missense DCLRE1C variant and V-gene and J-gene trimming of TCR beta chains was found in a later genetic analysis and replicated in an independent cohort. According to a later genetic analysis, donors in an Asian-associated ancestry cluster had fewer N-insertions in productive TCRs than the approximately 690-donor mean. According to a later analysis, TCR association rates differed among HLA loci, with DRB1 alleles showing the most associated TCRs and HLA-C alleles showing the fewest. The authors suggested that the approach could potentially be generalized to other disease states and immunological phenotypes. A later analysis found that most CMV-associated TCR beta chains appeared HLA-restricted, with HLA associations seemingly driven largely by CMV exposure. A group of highly shared sequence variants was considered likely to be a technical artifact of the sequencing pipeline. Compared with equally common non-associated chains, HLA-associated TCR beta chains in a later analysis were more clonally expanded and had lower generation probabilities. Specific HLA alleles were associated with roughly 17,000 TCR beta sequences at a false discovery rate of 0.05 in a later analysis. Assigning TCR associations to individual alleles was difficult when HLA alleles, especially DR and DQ, strongly co-occurred. A later analysis reported that several top co-occurrence clusters appeared linked to parvovirus B19, influenza, CMV and Epstein-Barr virus. The classifier was reported to diagnose cytomegalovirus status with high specificity and sensitivity in both the original and validation cohorts. Because counts were too low, seventeen rarely observed V segments, including chromosome 9 orphons, were excluded from the earlier analysis of several hundred of the donors. A further reported finding was that TCR beta sequences accurately predicted the HLA-A and HLA-B alleles for most subjects in the first cohort. In an earlier analysis of 500 to 650 of the donors, most TCR beta V segments appeared in productive rearrangements about 87% or about 30% of the time, broadly matching IMGT annotations. CMV serostatus was the only immune exposure information available for the cohort. In vitro tests confirmed that a few of the cytomegalovirus-associated TCR beta chains recognize cytomegalovirus antigens. The 87-base-pair reads could not distinguish some IMGT-functional V segments, including TRBV6-2 and TRBV6-3, so those segments were excluded. HLA typing was unavailable for some donors at each locus, so association tests used only the typed subset. Across donors, most TCR sequences were observed very rarely, whereas some public TCRs were present in many individuals. Linkage disequilibrium might explain the correlated functional status among segregating V segments, but an unknown experimental factor could not be excluded. Roughly uniform sequencing depth across donors was assumed in presence/absence analyses, although this assumption may not hold. The cohort was sequenced for TCR beta chains only, and without alpha or paired-chain data the features that could be detected were limited.

Libraries were made using the immunoSEQ multiplex PCR assay. The multiplex PCR relied on a mix of 60 forward primers for TCR Vbeta segments and 13 reverse primers for TCR Jbeta segments. A multiplex PCR assay on genomic DNA amplified the CDR3 region of rearranged TCR beta genes. The amplified TCR beta libraries were sequenced on the Illumina HiSeq System as 87-base-pair reads. Per the authors' processing: A later analysis counted tens of millions of unique TCR beta chains across the 600 to 850 repertoires, and around 9.9 million of these chains were shared by at least two donors. Raw reads were error-corrected and collapsed into unique sequences by a nearest-neighbor algorithm in which closely related sequences were merged to remove PCR and sequencing errors. To assign V, D and J gene segments, CDR3 sequences were aligned to IMGT reference sequences. For a sequence to be retained, a match of at least six nucleotides to both a V gene segment and a J gene segment was required. A rearrangement was called productive if the CDR3 had no stop codons and remained in frame with V and J, and every other rearrangement was called non-productive. Following IMGT convention, CDR3 was defined as the stretch from the second conserved V-encoded cysteine to the conserved J-encoded phenylalanine. Sequences without an unambiguous match to a single V gene segment were excluded from the earlier analysis of a few hundred of the donors. An earlier analysis of 500 to 700 of the donors classified V segments as functional when productive rearrangements were above 56.7% and as segregating when the standard deviation between donors was above 5%. A statistical classification framework was built to diagnose cytomegalovirus status from the catalog of TCR beta chain sequences. V and J gene assignment, in a later analysis, came from comparing TCR nucleotide sequences with IMGT/GENE-DB human TR gene sequences. The TCRdist pipeline was used in a later analysis to assign CDR3 sequences and most-parsimonious VDJ recombination scenarios. In a later analysis, every TCR beta chain was defined by the combination of its CDR3 amino acid sequence and its V-gene family, and reads without a unique V-gene family were dropped. In a later analysis, 450 to 600 highly shared, low-generation-probability nucleotide sequences were removed to address suspected cross-contamination and a sequencing artifact. In a later analysis, a clonal expansion index was calculated for each public chain from normalized within-repertoire ranks of inferred template counts. In a later analysis, generation probabilities were computed using a VDJ recombination model fitted to out-of-frame rearrangements, and the results were checked against IGoR. Hypergeometric tests were used in a later analysis to score TCR-TCR, TCR-HLA and TCR-CMV co-occurrence, with a repertoire-size bias correction applied to the TCR pairs. False discovery rates were estimated in a later analysis by permuting HLA or CMV assignments 20 times. In a later analysis, co-occurring TCRs were grouped using DBSCAN, with TCRdist sequence similarity added in when clustering inside HLA-allele-positive subsets. For co-occurrence clustering, repertoires with fewer than 30,000 or more than 120,000 public chains were excluded, along with roughly five repertoires with anomalous nucleotide sharing. The immuneACCESS repertoire file appears here via TCRdb, limited to in-frame rearrangements. These files lack a portion of the clones; in checked studies, under half of the deficit traces to unresolved V genes, and the cause of the others is not known. From that table come the V and J calls and clone size; the DNA was used to work out D and trimming. A total of approximately 170,000 clones appear in this sample, approximately 83% of them only once. The ten biggest clones cover approximately 1.2% of the sample.

The germline V gene specifies SGDLS as CDR1 and YYNGEE as CDR2. CDR3 length: 15 amino acids, cysteine to phenylalanine. Only the CDR3 part of the read is kept: 45 bases, read in frame from the first base. Deletion took 4 bases off V and 0 bases off J, with a span of 13 bases between the germline ends. The rearrangement combines TRBV9 with TRBJ1-1, with the identity of the D gene unclear. This TCR was sampled from a boy between 2 and 15 years old in good health and CMV-seronegative. The sample comprised PBMCs. For the CDR3, the sequence is CASSSGLRMNTEAFF. The nucleotide sequence reads TGTGCCAGCAGCTCTGGACTGAGAATGAACACTGAAGCTTTCTTT.